The rows below give T cell receptor beta chains drawn from one sample of a study of blood T cell repertoires in COVID-19. Data came from immunoSEQ multiplex PCR; TCRdb stores just in-frame clones and leaves some out. There are around 52,000 clones in the sample; roughly four fifths occur only once, and over 7.5% lies in the top ten. Sequencing was carried out using peripheral blood. Every receptor here comes from an elderly woman with acute or convalescent COVID-19. Each CDR3 is given with its conserved first and last residue.

V,J,CDR3
TRBV6-5,TRBJ2-7,CASSYKDSNYEQYF
TRBV27,TRBJ2-3,CASSRPGTAPDTQYF
TRBV30,TRBJ1-4,CALTTFSNEKLFF
TRBV24-1,TRBJ2-1,CATSDPQGSYNEQFF
TRBV10-2,TRBJ2-5,CTSSGPSQGSQETQYF
TRBV7-9,TRBJ1-2,CASSPNSGGSGGYTF
TRBV12-3/TRBV12-4,TRBJ1-2,CASKGGASGGYTF
TRBV6-5,TRBJ1-3,CASRPGGGGNTIYF
TRBV10-1,TRBJ2-3,CASSESRGQGVDTQYF
TRBV27,TRBJ2-3,CASSLLLASGTDTQYF
TRBV10-3,TRBJ2-3,CAISESSGLPDTQYF
TRBV4-1,TRBJ2-5,CASSPGPGGGKQETQYF
TRBV19,TRBJ1-1,CASRPDRGRTEAFF
TRBV5-1,TRBJ1-2,CASSSLDRYGYTF
TRBV12-3/TRBV12-4,TRBJ2-2,CASSQGPGELFF
TRBV9,TRBJ1-2,CASSSRPDSNYGYTF